This T cell receptor beta chain is from a study of T cell repertoires in cytomegalovirus infection. Looking at the study overall: Recently identified HLA-C-restricted CMV epitopes were among the peptides used. Public signatures in TCR beta pointed to CMV infection and matching HLA type. Findings and caveats of the study: The study found HLA-C-restricted CMV-specific TCR beta clonotypes dominating the ex vivo response.

This CDR3 contains 15 residues. Germline values: CDR1 MNHEY, CDR2 SVGAGI. After removal of 6 bases from V and 0 bases from J, the junction contained 6 bases not matched to a gene. In regard to this clonotype: No antigen is known for it.

MiXCR, run by TCRdb on the reads, gives a single entry per CDR3 protein. Of roughly 800,000 distinct CDR3 sequences in the sample, almost 30% were seen once. This specimen was cultured CD8+ T cells from PBMCs, taken from culture after CMV antigen stimulation. The J gene is TRBJ2-3, the V gene TRBV6-5, with TRBD1 matching 7 bases. The receptor's source is a human donor in good health (CMV status not recorded). Some clones in this sample may be carry-over from other donors' samples. CDR3 region: CASSPDRDSTDTQYF. CDR3 bases: TGTGCCAGCAGCCCCGACAGGGACAGCACAGATACGCAGTATTTT.